The rows below give T cell receptor beta chains drawn from one sample of a study of chemoradiotherapy in HPV16-positive cancers. The table came from immunoSEQ multiplex PCR; TCRdb's copy has only in-frame clones and leaves some out. The sample yields 15,000 to 20,000 clones, about nine tenths seen once. Sequences were derived from blood, sampled from a patient who underwent chemoradiotherapy. These receptor sequences come from a human donor with HPV-associated anogenital cancer. CDR3s include the opening cysteine and the closing phenylalanine or tryptophan. Fields, in order: clone size, D gene, V gene, J gene, CDR3 DNA, CDR3 protein. A D gene is named only where the DNA matches it firmly. Some rows have no size entry. The others give once, few or many, or a class for an expanded clone.

clone size: .; D gene: TRBD2; V gene: TRBV27; J gene: TRBJ2-7; CDR3 DNA: TGTGCCAGCAGTCAGCGGGAGGGCTACGAGCAGTACTTC; CDR3 protein: CASSQREGYEQYF
clone size: .; D gene: .; V gene: TRBV29-1; J gene: TRBJ1-4; CDR3 DNA: TGCAGCGTTGGGGAGTCCGGGGCCCCTAATGAAAAACTGTTTTTT; CDR3 protein: CSVGESGAPNEKLFF
clone size: .; D gene: TRBD1; V gene: TRBV29-1; J gene: TRBJ2-1; CDR3 DNA: TGCAGCGTTGAAGATCAGGTGACAGGGAGTAATAATGAGCAGTTCTTC; CDR3 protein: CSVEDQVTGSNNEQFF
clone size: .; D gene: TRBD1; V gene: TRBV28; J gene: TRBJ1-1; CDR3 DNA: TGTGCCAGCAGTTCCCTACTCAGGGGGAAGGCCACTGAAGCTTTCTTT; CDR3 protein: CASSSLLRGKATEAFF
clone size: .; D gene: TRBD1; V gene: TRBV15; J gene: TRBJ1-1; CDR3 DNA: TGTGCCACCAGCCCGACCCAGGGGGGGAACACTGAAGCTTTCTTT; CDR3 protein: CATSPTQGGNTEAFF
clone size: .; D gene: .; V gene: TRBV19; J gene: TRBJ2-7; CDR3 DNA: TGTGCCAGTAGTATAAGGGGCGGCTACGAGCAGTACTTC; CDR3 protein: CASSIRGGYEQYF
clone size: .; D gene: .; V gene: TRBV19; J gene: TRBJ1-1; CDR3 DNA: TGTGCCAGTAGTATATCGCCGATGGGTATGAACACTGAAGCTTTCTTT; CDR3 protein: CASSISPMGMNTEAFF
clone size: .; D gene: .; V gene: TRBV5-6; J gene: TRBJ2-3; CDR3 DNA: TGTGCCAGCAGCTTGGGACCCATTGCTGTTAACACAGATACGCAGTATTTT; CDR3 protein: CASSLGPIAVNTDTQYF
clone size: .; D gene: TRBD1; V gene: TRBV4-1; J gene: TRBJ2-7; CDR3 DNA: TGCGCCAGCAGCCAAGGAGTGACAGGGGGCTTCGAGCAGTACTTC; CDR3 protein: CASSQGVTGGFEQYF
clone size: .; D gene: .; V gene: TRBV5-1; J gene: TRBJ1-4; CDR3 DNA: TGCGCCAGCAGCTTGACAGGGATTAATGAAAAACTGTTTTTT; CDR3 protein: CASSLTGINEKLFF
clone size: .; D gene: .; V gene: TRBV11-1; J gene: TRBJ1-1; CDR3 DNA: TGTGCCAGCAGCCCCGAAGGGGCGTTGAACACTGAAGCTTTCTTT; CDR3 protein: CASSPEGALNTEAFF
clone size: .; D gene: .; V gene: TRBV7-3; J gene: TRBJ1-1; CDR3 DNA: TGTGCCAGCAGCTCGGGACTAAATACTGAAGCTTTCTTT; CDR3 protein: CASSSGLNTEAFF
clone size: .; D gene: .; V gene: TRBV19; J gene: TRBJ1-1; CDR3 DNA: TGTGCCAGTAGTATAGGTTGGGCAGGGATGAGTTCCACTGAAGCTTTCTTT; CDR3 protein: CASSIGWAGMSSTEAFF
clone size: .; D gene: .; V gene: TRBV6-5; J gene: TRBJ1-1; CDR3 DNA: TGTGCCAGCAGACCCGACAGAGTGAACACTGAAGCTTTCTTT; CDR3 protein: CASRPDRVNTEAFF
clone size: .; D gene: .; V gene: TRBV7-7; J gene: TRBJ2-5; CDR3 DNA: TGTGCTAGCAGCGCCCAGACAGGAAGGGAGACCCAGTACTTC; CDR3 protein: CASSAQTGRETQYF
clone size: .; D gene: TRBD1; V gene: TRBV5-1; J gene: TRBJ1-1; CDR3 DNA: TGCGCCAGCAGCGATCTCGGACAGGGGGTCCCTGAAGCTTTCTTT; CDR3 protein: CASSDLGQGVPEAFF
clone size: .; D gene: .; V gene: TRBV20-1; J gene: TRBJ1-2; CDR3 DNA: TGCAGTGCCCCGGGCTATGGCTACACCTTC; CDR3 protein: CSAPGYGYTF
clone size: .; D gene: TRBD2; V gene: TRBV18; J gene: TRBJ2-5; CDR3 DNA: TGTGCCAGCTCACCTCGCGGGGGGGCTGGAGAGACCCAGTACTTC; CDR3 protein: CASSPRGGAGETQYF
clone size: .; D gene: .; V gene: TRBV11-1; J gene: TRBJ2-3; CDR3 DNA: TGTGCCAGCAGCCCAGGAGGCAGGGAGCGCACAGATACGCAGTATTTT; CDR3 protein: CASSPGGRERTDTQYF
clone size: .; D gene: .; V gene: TRBV6-6; J gene: TRBJ1-3; CDR3 DNA: TGTGCCAGCAGTTACTCGAAAGGAAACACCATATATTTT; CDR3 protein: CASSYSKGNTIYF
clone size: .; D gene: .; V gene: TRBV18; J gene: TRBJ2-2; CDR3 DNA: TGTGCCAGCTCACCGCCTCTAAACACCGGGGAGCTGTTTTTT; CDR3 protein: CASSPPLNTGELFF
clone size: .; D gene: TRBD1; V gene: TRBV7-3; J gene: TRBJ2-4; CDR3 DNA: TGTGCCAGCAGCTCCCTCGGGGCAGGGGGACAGTGGAACATTCAGTACTTC; CDR3 protein: CASSSLGAGGQWNIQYF
clone size: once; D gene: .; V gene: TRBV6-5; J gene: TRBJ1-2; CDR3 DNA: TGTGCCAGCGGGGCCGGGACCCCCTGGAGGGGCTACACCTTC; CDR3 protein: CASGAGTPWRGYTF
clone size: .; D gene: .; V gene: TRBV5-1; J gene: TRBJ1-1; CDR3 DNA: TGCGCCAGCAGCTTGGACGGCTCGACTGAAGCTTTCTTT; CDR3 protein: CASSLDGSTEAFF
clone size: .; D gene: .; V gene: TRBV7-9; J gene: TRBJ1-4; CDR3 DNA: TGTGCCAGCACACAATTAGGGGGGGCAAGTAATGAAAAACTGTTTTTT; CDR3 protein: CASTQLGGASNEKLFF
clone size: .; D gene: TRBD1; V gene: TRBV7-9; J gene: TRBJ1-2; CDR3 DNA: TGTGCCAGCAGCCCCGAGCAATGGACAGGGGACTATGGCTACACCTTC; CDR3 protein: CASSPEQWTGDYGYTF
clone size: .; D gene: .; V gene: TRBV2; J gene: TRBJ2-7; CDR3 DNA: TGTGCCAGCAGTCTCGGACGGGGCCCCTCCTACGAGCAGTACTTC; CDR3 protein: CASSLGRGPSYEQYF
clone size: .; D gene: .; V gene: TRBV10-1; J gene: TRBJ1-1; CDR3 DNA: TGCGCCAGCAGTGAGTCGGGGGCGGGGAACACTGAAGCTTTCTTT; CDR3 protein: CASSESGAGNTEAFF
clone size: .; D gene: .; V gene: TRBV2; J gene: TRBJ2-7; CDR3 DNA: TGTGCCAGCAGCGCTAAATACGAGCAGTACTTC; CDR3 protein: CASSAKYEQYF
clone size: .; D gene: TRBD1; V gene: TRBV19; J gene: TRBJ2-7; CDR3 DNA: TGTGCCAGTAGTATTGGACAGGCGTCCGAGCAGTACTTC; CDR3 protein: CASSIGQASEQYF
clone size: once; D gene: .; V gene: TRBV15; J gene: TRBJ2-4; CDR3 DNA: TGTGCCACCAGCAGAGATCAGGGAGCCAAAAACATTCAGTACTTC; CDR3 protein: CATSRDQGAKNIQYF
clone size: .; D gene: TRBD2; V gene: TRBV14; J gene: TRBJ2-5; CDR3 DNA: TGTGCCAGCAGCCAGCCAGCGGGAGGACCAGGAGAGACCCAGTACTTC; CDR3 protein: CASSQPAGGPGETQYF
clone size: .; D gene: .; V gene: TRBV2; J gene: TRBJ2-1; CDR3 DNA: TGTGCCAGCAGGATACTAGCTGGGCACGACAATGAGCAGTTCTTC; CDR3 protein: CASRILAGHDNEQFF
clone size: .; D gene: .; V gene: TRBV11-3; J gene: TRBJ2-5; CDR3 DNA: TGTGCCAGCAGCTTAAAGGAGACCCAGTACTTC; CDR3 protein: CASSLKETQYF
clone size: .; D gene: TRBD2; V gene: TRBV19; J gene: TRBJ2-7; CDR3 DNA: TGTGCCAGTAGTATCCTGGCGGGAGGTCTCTACGAGCAGTACTTC; CDR3 protein: CASSILAGGLYEQYF
clone size: .; D gene: TRBD2; V gene: TRBV5-1; J gene: TRBJ2-4; CDR3 DNA: TGCGCCAGCAGCCCAACGGGACTACCTGGCAAAAACATTCAGTACTTC; CDR3 protein: CASSPTGLPGKNIQYF
clone size: .; D gene: .; V gene: TRBV29-1; J gene: TRBJ2-6; CDR3 DNA: TGCAGCGTTGGGGGGTCGGGGACTGGGGCCAACGTCCTGACTTTC; CDR3 protein: CSVGGSGTGANVLTF
clone size: .; D gene: TRBD1; V gene: TRBV9; J gene: TRBJ2-2; CDR3 DNA: TGTGCCAGCAGCTCTCCCTCAGGGGGTACGAACACCGGGGAGCTGTTTTTT; CDR3 protein: CASSSPSGGTNTGELFF
clone size: .; D gene: .; V gene: TRBV2; J gene: TRBJ1-6; CDR3 DNA: TGTGCCAGCAGCTGGCAGCAACCTTTAGGTTCACCCCTCCACTTT; CDR3 protein: CASSWQQPLGSPLHF
clone size: .; D gene: .; V gene: TRBV5-1; J gene: TRBJ1-3; CDR3 DNA: TGCGCCAGCAGCTGGTGGGGGCGCGAAAACACCATATATTTT; CDR3 protein: CASSWWGRENTIYF
clone size: .; D gene: .; V gene: TRBV5-1; J gene: TRBJ2-5; CDR3 DNA: TGCGCCAGCAGCTTGGGGTTCGCGATGGACTGGTACCAAGAGACCCAGTACTTC; CDR3 protein: CASSLGFAMDWYQETQYF
clone size: .; D gene: TRBD1; V gene: TRBV7-8; J gene: TRBJ1-2; CDR3 DNA: TGTGCCAGCAGCGCCCGGGGACAGAACTATGGCTACACCTTC; CDR3 protein: CASSARGQNYGYTF
clone size: .; D gene: .; V gene: TRBV14; J gene: TRBJ2-7; CDR3 DNA: TGTGCCAGCAGCCAAGATGACAGGGACTGGAGCTACGAGCAGTACTTC; CDR3 protein: CASSQDDRDWSYEQYF
clone size: .; D gene: .; V gene: TRBV11-2; J gene: TRBJ2-7; CDR3 DNA: TGTGCCAGCAGCTTAGGCGACAGCCAGTTCTCCTACGAGCAGTACTTC; CDR3 protein: CASSLGDSQFSYEQYF
clone size: .; D gene: .; V gene: TRBV5-4; J gene: TRBJ2-1; CDR3 DNA: TGTGCCAGCGCCACAGTACAAGGTGAGCAGTTCTTC; CDR3 protein: CASATVQGEQFF
clone size: .; D gene: .; V gene: TRBV9; J gene: TRBJ1-1; CDR3 DNA: TGTGCCAGCAGCGTAGGGGGGTCCACTGAAGCTTTCTTT; CDR3 protein: CASSVGGSTEAFF
clone size: .; D gene: .; V gene: TRBV7-9; J gene: TRBJ2-1; CDR3 DNA: TGTGCCAGCAGCTTAGCCGATGAGCAGTTCTTC; CDR3 protein: CASSLADEQFF
clone size: .; D gene: TRBD1; V gene: TRBV9; J gene: TRBJ2-6; CDR3 DNA: TGTGCCAGCAGAGGGGACAGTTCTGGGGCCAACGTCCTGACTTTC; CDR3 protein: CASRGDSSGANVLTF
clone size: .; D gene: .; V gene: TRBV6-5; J gene: TRBJ1-3; CDR3 DNA: TGTGCCAGCGGGAGAAACAGGGATCAGGGAAACACCATATATTTT; CDR3 protein: CASGRNRDQGNTIYF
clone size: once; D gene: TRBD1; V gene: TRBV9; J gene: TRBJ1-1; CDR3 DNA: TGTGCCAGCAGCGTAGCCCCAGGGGGTAGCACTGAAGCTTTCTTT; CDR3 protein: CASSVAPGGSTEAFF
clone size: .; D gene: TRBD1; V gene: TRBV18; J gene: TRBJ2-2; CDR3 DNA: TGTGCCAGCTCGGGGACAGGGATTGCGAACACCGGGGAGCTGTTTTTT; CDR3 protein: CASSGTGIANTGELFF
clone size: .; D gene: .; V gene: TRBV19; J gene: TRBJ1-1; CDR3 DNA: TGTGCCAGTAGTATAGTTGGAGGAGGCACTGAAGCTTTCTTT; CDR3 protein: CASSIVGGGTEAFF
clone size: once; D gene: .; V gene: TRBV7-9; J gene: TRBJ2-5; CDR3 DNA: TGTGCCAGCAGCTTAAATCCGTCGGCGGCAGGGGCGCCGACCCAGTACTTC; CDR3 protein: CASSLNPSAAGAPTQYF
clone size: .; D gene: .; V gene: TRBV6-1; J gene: TRBJ2-7; CDR3 DNA: TGTGCCAGCAGTGATGGGCAGTTCAACGAGCAGTACTTC; CDR3 protein: CASSDGQFNEQYF
clone size: .; D gene: .; V gene: TRBV7-9; J gene: TRBJ1-1; CDR3 DNA: TGTGCCAGCAGCTTCCGGGAGGAAGCCACTGAAGCTTTCTTT; CDR3 protein: CASSFREEATEAFF